The present T cell receptor (beta chain) was sequenced within a study of cytomegalovirus exposure and HLA in healthy donors. Study observations and caveats: Most TCRs appeared rarely, but some public TCRs recurred in many donors. Later analysis revealed greater clonal expansion in HLA-associated TCR beta chains than in equally common others.

The study ran its PCR with 60 Vbeta and 13 Jbeta primers. Clones were sequenced by immunoSEQ multiplex PCR, and TCRdb holds only the in-frame ones, with some missing. The top ten hold about 3.5% of the sample, which has 99,000 or so clones, almost 70% seen once. The ends were cut back, 6 bases at V and 1 base at J, with 9 bases in the middle. CDR1 MNHEY and CDR2 SVGAGI come from the germline V gene. The CDR3 length is 14 residues. In the case of this clone: The antigen is undetermined.

The TCR comes from a man between 25 and 39 years old in good health and CMV-seronegative. This chain uses TRBV6-5 with TRBJ2-2; no firm D call. The sequenced sample consisted of PBMCs. The CDR3 nucleotides are TGTGCCAGCAGCTTAGACTTGAACACCGGGGAGCTGTTTTTT. As protein: CASSLDLNTGELFF.